This T cell receptor (beta chain) was sequenced during a study of blood T cell repertoires in COVID-19. The CDR3 loop spans 13 amino acids. Between the trimmed V and J ends, which lost 3 bases and 4 bases, there was a span of 9 bases. CDR1 and CDR2 from the germline V gene are MRHNA and SNTAGT. Original analysis: Estimates of nucleated cell counts were drawn from the amplification of reference gene primers. TCRdb keeps only in-frame clones here, not all; method: immunoSEQ multiplex PCR. V and J calls and clone size are those listed in that table; D and trimming were worked out from the DNA. Of about 170,000 clones in the sample, approximately 92% were seen once.

Sequencing was done on a sample of peripheral blood. The genes are TRBV6-4 and TRBJ1-1; the D is unclear. The sequence was collected from a woman aged 50 to 65 with acute or convalescent COVID-19. CDR3 loop: CASSENPLTEAFF. The CDR3 nucleotides are TGTGCCAGCAGTGAGAACCCACTCACTGAAGCTTTCTTT.